In this sample, the clone carrying this TCR beta chain turned up many times. The antigen is not known. The CDR3 contains 12 residues. CDR1 and CDR2 from the germline V gene are MDHEN and SYDVKM. Unmatched junction bases numbered 7, after V lost 8 bases and J lost 6 bases. This sample stems from a study of T cells in Graves' hyperthyroidism and ophthalmopathy. General study results and limits: Most clonotypes expanded in thyroid above 0.001 were likewise present in blood.

The CDR3 regions of TCR beta were amplified from RNA transcripts. The HTBI primer set was used in a first-round RT-PCR of the TCR CDR3. TCRdb processed the multiplex PCR reads anew with MiXCR; each CDR3 protein has one entry. The sample has approximately 510,000 distinct CDR3 sequences, 20% seen once. The sequence was collected from a man aged 18 to 29 with Graves' hyperthyroidism. The chain couples TRBV28 to TRBJ2-7; 7 nucleotides align to TRBD1. Material for sequencing was blood. CDR3 coding DNA: TGTGCCAGCCTTACAGGGGTCGGCGAGCAGTACTTC. Its translation is CASLTGVGEQYF.